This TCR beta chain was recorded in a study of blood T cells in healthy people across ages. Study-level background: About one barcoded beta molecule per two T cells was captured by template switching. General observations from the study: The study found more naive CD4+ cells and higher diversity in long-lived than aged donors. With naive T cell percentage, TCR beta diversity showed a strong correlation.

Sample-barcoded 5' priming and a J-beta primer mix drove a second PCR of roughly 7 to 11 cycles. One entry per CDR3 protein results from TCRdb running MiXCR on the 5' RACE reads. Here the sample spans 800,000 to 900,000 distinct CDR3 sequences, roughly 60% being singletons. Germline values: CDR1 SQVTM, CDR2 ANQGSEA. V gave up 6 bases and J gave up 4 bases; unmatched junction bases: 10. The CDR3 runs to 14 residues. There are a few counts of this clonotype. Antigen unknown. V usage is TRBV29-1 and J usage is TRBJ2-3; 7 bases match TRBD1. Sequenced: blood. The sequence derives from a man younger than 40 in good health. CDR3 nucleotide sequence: TGCAGCGTCGACTTAGACAGGGAGTCAGATACGCAGTATTTT. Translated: CSVDLDRESDTQYF.